Shown below are 18 T cell receptor beta chains from a single sample sequenced in a study of blood T cells in healthy people across ages. Sample-barcoded 5' priming and a J-beta primer mix drove a second PCR of roughly 6 to 12 cycles. From the 5' RACE reads, TCRdb called clonotypes with MiXCR, one entry per CDR3 protein. This table holds some 640,000 distinct CDR3 sequences, about 52% found once. Specimen: blood. These receptors were collected from a woman in her sixties or seventies in good health.

DNA of the CDR3: TGTGCCAGCAGTTTATTCGGGGGCACTGAAGCTTTCTTT. Amino acid sequence: CASSLFGGTEAFF. The chain employs TRBV12-3 or TRBV12-4 and TRBJ1-1, with TRBD1 as a possible D gene (5 bases). CDR3 length: 13 residues. V was clipped by 2 bases and J by 4 bases, with 8 bases between them.

The rearrangement links TRBV27 to TRBJ2-7; a weak D match, TRBD1 (6 bases). From germline, CDR1 is MNHEY and CDR2 SMNVEV (reference sequence). The CDR3 is 13 residues long. The V end lost 6 bases, the J end lost 7 bases, and 16 bases lay between the germline ends. CDR3 protein: CASRSTGIVEQYF. CDR3 bases: TGTGCCAGCAGATCAACAGGGATTGTGGAGCAGTACTTC.

The rearrangement uses TRBV28 and TRBJ2-5, with 7 bases fitting TRBD2. With V trimmed by 5 bases and J by 11 bases, 11 bases remained unmatched. The CDR3 covers 13 residues. Per germline, CDR1 MDHEN and CDR2 SYDVKM. The CDR3 DNA is TGTGCCAGCAGTCTAGGGTGGGCGCGGGAGCAGTACTTC. It encodes CASSLGWAREQYF.

This clonotype was counted once. The CDR3 DNA follows: TGTGCCAGCAGCTCTCGGGCTAGCGGGAGTCTGGAGACCCAGTACTTC. This sequence encodes CASSSRASGSLETQYF. The V call is TRBV7-2, the J call TRBJ2-5; 10 bases map to TRBD2. CDR3 length: 16 amino acids. Germline CDR1 SGHTA, CDR2 FQGNSA. Trimming took 4 bases from V and 5 from J; bases not matched to a gene: 10.

V and J are TRBV20-1 and TRBJ2-7; 8 nucleotides agree with TRBD2. The germline V gene has CDR1 DFQATT and CDR2 SNEGSKA (reference sequence). J gave up 0 bases and V 6 bases, and 7 bases lay outside the gene matches. The CDR3 length is 14 residues. The CDR3 DNA sequence: TGCAGTGCCCCCGATGCGGGGGGCTCCTACGAGCAGTACTTC. Residues: CSAPDAGGSYEQYF.

The chain combines TRBV20-1 with TRBJ2-5, with 7 positions matching TRBD2. Unmatched junction bases numbered 4, after V lost 4 bases and J lost 5 bases. CDR1 is DFQATT, CDR2 SNEGSKA, per germline (reference sequence). The CDR3 loop spans 12 amino acids. In nucleotides, the CDR3 is TGCAGTGCTATCGGGGGGTCTGAGACCCAGTACTTC. It translates to CSAIGGSETQYF.

This clonotype was detected a few times. The chain joins TRBV7-2 to TRBJ1-2; D unclear. The germline gives CDR1 SGHTA, CDR2 FQGNSA. CDR3 length equals 14 residues. Trimming removed 1 base from V and 2 bases from J, with 8 bases in between. In DNA form, the CDR3 reads TGTGCCAGCAGCTTAGGACATCTGAACTATGGCTACACCTTC. Translation: CASSLGHLNYGYTF.

The gene calls are TRBV4-3 and TRBJ2-1; possibly TRBD2 for D (5 bases). This CDR3 comprises 13 residues. Germline CDR1 reads LGHNA; CDR2 reads YSLEER. V was trimmed by 0 bases and J by 8 bases, leaving 8 bases between them. CDR3 residues: CASSQDLEDEQFF. CDR3 DNA: TGCGCCAGCAGCCAAGATCTGGAGGATGAGCAGTTCTTC.

This clonotype was seen only a few times. The gene calls are TRBV7-2 and TRBJ2-5; TRBD2 agrees at 12 bases. The V gene's germline CDR1 is SGHTA and CDR2 FQGNSA. Trimming removed 7 bases from V and 5 bases from J; junction bases left unmatched: 8. The CDR3 runs to 15 residues. CDR3 bases: TGTGCCAGCACACTCCGGACTAGCGGGACCGAGACCCAGTACTTC. Its protein is CASTLRTSGTETQYF.

This chain joins TRBV2 and TRBJ1-1; D is ambiguous. CDR1 SNHLY and CDR2 FYNNEI come from the germline V gene. The CDR3 runs 12 residues. Trimming removed 6 bases at V and 0 bases at J, with 5 bases between. CDR3 protein: CASRLMNTEAFF. The CDR3 DNA follows: TGTGCCAGCAGGCTAATGAACACTGAAGCTTTCTTT.

The V call is TRBV6-2 or TRBV6-3, the J call TRBJ1-4; tentative D call: TRBD1 (5 bases). Germline V gene data show CDR1 as MNHEY and CDR2 as SVGEGT. V shed 6 bases and J shed 3 bases, with 14 bases lying between them. This CDR3 contains 15 residues. The CDR3 is CASSHAGRANEKLFF. The CDR3 DNA reads TGTGCCAGCAGCCACGCGGGACGGGCTAATGAAAAACTGTTTTTT.

The gene calls are TRBV24-1 and TRBJ2-7; the match to TRBD1 covers 7 bases. CDR1 KGHDR and CDR2 SFDVKD come from the germline V gene. J gave up 0 bases and V 4 bases, and 8 bases lay outside the gene matches. CDR3 length: 16 amino acids. The CDR3 DNA sequence: TGTGCCACCAGTGACCCCCGGGACAGCAACTCCTACGAGCAGTACTTC. Encoded protein: CATSDPRDSNSYEQYF.

In this sample, this clonotype turned up many times. This chain connects TRBV4-3 to TRBJ2-1; 7 bases are shared with TRBD2. This CDR3 is built from 13 residues. V shed 4 bases, J shed 7 bases, and the junction held 4 bases outside the gene matches. Looked up from germline, CDR1 is LGHNA and CDR2 is YSLEER. The CDR3 loop reads CASSRKGGNEQFF. The CDR3 DNA reads as TGCGCCAGCAGCCGAAAGGGAGGGAATGAGCAGTTCTTC.

The chain carries TRBV20-1 and TRBJ2-6, with TRBD1 matching 9 bases. Germline V gene data show CDR1 as DFQATT and CDR2 as SNEGSKA (reference sequence). The CDR3 length is 15 residues. V lost 6 bases, J lost 2 bases, and 5 bases stayed unmatched. DNA of the CDR3: TGCAGTGCCCCGGACAGGGGCACTGGGGCCAACGTCCTGACTTTC. Translating it yields CSAPDRGTGANVLTF.

J is TRBJ2-5 and V is TRBV28, with 10 bases lining up with TRBD1. The end of the DNA fits TRBJ2-7 better, so the J call may be wrong. Germline CDR1 is MDHEN and CDR2 is SYDVKM. CDR3 length: 14 amino acids. CDR3 DNA sequence: TGTGCCAGCAGTCCCGGGACAGGGGTGAGCGAGCAGTACTTC. This translates into CASSPGTGVSEQYF.

This clonotype was detected a few times. This chain uses TRBV12-3 or TRBV12-4 with TRBJ1-2; the D is unclear. The ends were cut back, 2 bases at V and 1 base at J, with 11 bases in the middle. This CDR3 contains 15 residues. CDR3 residues: CASSLIGRHNYGYTF. In DNA form, the CDR3 reads TGTGCCAGCAGTTTAATAGGACGGCATAACTATGGCTACACCTTC.

This clonotype was found a few times. The V and J genes are TRBV9 and TRBJ2-3; D assignment may be TRBD1 or TRBD2 (6 bases each). This CDR3 is built from 15 residues. Germline V gene lookup returns CDR1 SGDLS and CDR2 YYNGEE. Between the trimmed V and J ends, which lost 0 bases and 4 bases, there was a span of 12 bases. This CDR3 is CASSVGGAYSDTQYF. The DNA of the CDR3 is TGTGCCAGCAGCGTAGGGGGGGCGTACTCAGATACGCAGTATTTT.

The chain joins TRBV21-1 to TRBJ2-1; the table's D call, TRBD2, was not checked against the DNA. TRBV21-1 represents a pseudogene. This CDR3 comprises 16 residues. This CDR3 is CASSKGVGTSYNEQFF. The CDR3 coding sequence is TGTGCCAGCAGCAAAGGGGTTGGGACTAGCTACAATGAGCAGTTCTTC.